This is a list of T cell receptor beta chains from one sample in a study of identifying expanded T cells in peripheral blood. Data came from immunoSEQ multiplex PCR; TCRdb stores just in-frame clones and leaves some out. This repertoire shows approximately 90,000 clones, 75% to 90% found once; its top ten account for around 5.6%. Sequencing was done on a sample of blood. The receptors derive from a person aged 18-69 years in good health. Each CDR3 is given with its conserved first and last residue. D genes are given only for firm matches. Part of the rows lack a size; the others show once, few, many or a class for expanded clones.

D	size	J	V	CDR3	DNA
NA	NA	TRBJ1-4	TRBV7-9	CASSPGRNEKLFF	TGTGCCAGCAGCCCTGGACGTAATGAAAAACTGTTTTTT
NA	NA	TRBJ2-5	TRBV6-5	CASSYSKETQYF	TGTGCCAGCAGTTACTCGAAGGAGACCCAGTACTTC
TRBD2	NA	TRBJ2-1	TRBV2	CASRYLAGPYNEQFF	TGTGCCAGCAGATATTTAGCGGGGCCCTACAATGAGCAGTTCTTC
NA	NA	TRBJ2-1	TRBV27	CASRSAPVSYNEQFF	TGTGCCAGCAGGTCAGCCCCCGTCTCCTACAATGAGCAGTTCTTC
NA	NA	TRBJ2-5	TRBV6-4	CASSDGWGEETQYF	TGTGCCAGCAGTGATGGTTGGGGGGAAGAGACCCAGTACTTC
TRBD1	NA	TRBJ2-7	TRBV5-6	CASSLGGTGTLEQYF	TGTGCCAGCAGCTTGGGTGGGACAGGGACCCTCGAGCAGTACTTC
NA	NA	TRBJ1-3	TRBV18	CASSPPANSGNTIYF	TGTGCCAGCTCACCACCGGCAAACTCTGGAAACACCATATATTTT
NA	NA	TRBJ2-2	TRBV5-4	CASSHGERVTGELFF	TGTGCCAGCAGCCACGGGGAGAGGGTCACCGGGGAGCTGTTTTTT
NA	NA	TRBJ2-3	TRBV28	CASSLLATDTQYF	TGTGCCAGCAGTCTCCTAGCAACAGATACGCAGTATTTT
NA	NA	TRBJ2-3	TRBV6-5	CASTTPRGGTDTQYF	TGTGCCAGCACAACTCCGAGGGGGGGCACAGATACGCAGTATTTT
TRBD1	NA	TRBJ1-2	TRBV2	CASSGQGANYGYTF	TGTGCCAGCAGTGGACAGGGGGCAAACTATGGCTACACCTTC
TRBD1	few	TRBJ1-6	TRBV10-1	CASSQDRGYNSPLHF	TGCGCCAGCAGTCAGGACAGGGGCTATAATTCACCCCTCCACTTT
NA	NA	TRBJ1-1	TRBV19	CASSEMGAHTEAFF	TGTGCCAGTAGTGAAATGGGGGCCCACACTGAAGCTTTCTTT
NA	NA	TRBJ1-6	TRBV27	CASSLLWQGLTSPLHF	TGTGCCAGCAGTTTATTGTGGCAGGGCCTTACTTCACCCCTCCACTTT
NA	once	TRBJ2-6	TRBV19	CASTGGRTSIFNVLTF	TGTGCCAGTACCGGGGGGCGGACATCGATCTTCAACGTCCTGACTTTC
NA	once	TRBJ2-7	TRBV2	CASSERFRGRNDEQYF	TGTGCCAGCAGTGAAAGGTTCCGGGGCCGGAACGACGAGCAGTACTTC
NA	NA	TRBJ2-7	TRBV15	CATSGGGRSRYEQYF	TGTGCCACCAGCGGAGGGGGGAGGAGCCGCTACGAGCAGTACTTC
NA	NA	TRBJ2-7	TRBV7-9	CASSPTSGAAEQYF	TGTGCCAGCAGCCCCACCTCGGGGGCCGCCGAGCAGTACTTC
NA	NA	TRBJ1-1	TRBV6-5	CASSYSRGTEAFF	TGTGCCAGCAGTTACTCACGGGGAACTGAAGCTTTCTTT
NA	NA	TRBJ2-1	TRBV5-4	CASSLRGGSYNEQFF	TGTGCCAGCAGCTTGAGGGGCGGCTCCTACAATGAGCAGTTCTTC
TRBD1	NA	TRBJ1-2	TRBV5-1	CASSRTGLGGYGYTF	TGCGCCAGCAGCCGGACAGGATTGGGGGGCTATGGCTACACCTTC
NA	NA	TRBJ2-5	TRBV11-1	CASNPRQSGETQYF	TGTGCCAGCAACCCCAGACAGTCGGGAGAGACCCAGTACTTC
TRBD2	once	TRBJ2-7	TRBV19	CASSSHGTSWTEQYF	TGTGCCAGTAGTTCCCACGGGACTAGCTGGACCGAGCAGTACTTC
NA	NA	TRBJ1-1	TRBV27	CASSYFVNTEAFF	TGTGCCAGCAGTTACTTCGTTAACACTGAAGCTTTCTTT
TRBD2	NA	TRBJ2-7	TRBV23-1	CASSHFETSGGLNSYEQYF	TGCGCCAGCAGTCATTTCGAAACTAGCGGGGGGCTAAATTCCTACGAGCAGTACTTC
TRBD1	NA	TRBJ1-4	TRBV11-3	CASSQDRGPEKLFF	TGTGCCAGCAGCCAAGACAGGGGACCTGAAAAACTGTTTTTT
NA	NA	TRBJ1-1	TRBV7-6	CASSLLENTEAFF	TGTGCCAGCAGCTTATTAGAGAACACTGAAGCTTTCTTT
NA	once	TRBJ1-2	TRBV28	CASSLGTNYGYTF	TGTGCCAGCAGTTTGGGAACTAACTATGGCTACACCTTC
TRBD2	NA	TRBJ2-5	TRBV4-1	CASSQAPSGGSGETQYF	TGCGCCAGCAGCCAAGCCCCCAGCGGGGGGAGTGGAGAGACCCAGTACTTC
TRBD1	NA	TRBJ1-4	TRBV6-1	CASSETDRGRGFF	TGTGCCAGCAGTGAAACAGACAGGGGGCGAGGGTTTTTT
TRBD2	many	TRBJ2-5	TRBV7-2	CASSPVRSGGQYF	TGTGCCAGCAGCCCTGTTCGATCGGGAGGCCAGTACTTC
NA	NA	TRBJ1-1	TRBV23-1	CASSQSSGDEAFF	TGCGCCAGCAGTCAATCTTCGGGGGATGAAGCTTTCTTT
TRBD1	NA	TRBJ2-5	TRBV2	CASRQGVVETQYF	TGTGCCAGCCGACAGGGGGTGGTGGAGACCCAGTACTTC
NA	NA	TRBJ2-2	TRBV6-5	CASSYRPKTGELFF	TGTGCCAGCAGTTACCGACCCAAAACCGGGGAGCTGTTTTTT
NA	NA	TRBJ1-2	TRBV11-2	CASSHKFEGGVHGYTF	TGTGCCAGCAGCCATAAGTTTGAGGGTGGAGTTCATGGCTACACCTTC
NA	NA	TRBJ2-1	TRBV6-5	CASRRQSYNEQFF	TGTGCCAGCCGGAGACAGTCCTACAATGAGCAGTTCTTC
NA	NA	TRBJ1-5	TRBV19	CASSIDGVWRPQHF	TGTGCCAGTAGTATAGACGGGGTTTGGCGGCCCCAGCATTTT
NA	once	TRBJ2-7	TRBV7-9	CASSLGNRGLAYEQYF	TGTGCCAGCAGCTTAGGGAACAGGGGACTGGCCTACGAGCAGTACTTC
NA	NA	TRBJ2-6	TRBV15	CATSRDGGRLTF	TGTGCCACCAGCAGAGACGGAGGGCGGCTGACTTTC
NA	NA	TRBJ2-1	TRBV6-1	CASSDWAEGGNEQFF	TGTGCCAGCAGTGATTGGGCGGAGGGGGGTAATGAGCAGTTCTTC
TRBD1	NA	TRBJ2-5	TRBV5-1	CASTDRGETQYF	TGCGCCAGCACCGACAGGGGGGAGACCCAGTACTTC
TRBD1	NA	TRBJ2-2	TRBV29-1	CSVVGQGAGGELFF	TGCAGCGTTGTGGGACAGGGGGCAGGCGGGGAGCTGTTTTTT
TRBD2	NA	TRBJ2-3	TRBV6-1	CASSEGIAGGPDTQYF	TGTGCCAGCAGCGAAGGAATAGCGGGGGGACCAGATACGCAGTATTTT
NA	NA	TRBJ2-7	TRBV5-1	CASSLGVGLLDEQYF	TGCGCCAGCAGCTTGGGGGTGGGGCTCTTGGACGAGCAGTACTTC
NA	many	TRBJ1-1	TRBV2	CASSGAWAGTEAFF	TGTGCCAGCAGCGGAGCCTGGGCAGGCACTGAAGCTTTCTTT
NA	NA	TRBJ1-3	TRBV5-4	CASSLGLGENTIYF	TGTGCCAGCAGCTTGGGGCTGGGCGAAAACACCATATATTTT
NA	many	TRBJ1-6	TRBV2	CASREWDHGNSPLHF	TGTGCCAGCAGAGAGTGGGACCACGGTAATTCACCCCTCCACTTT
NA	NA	TRBJ1-5	TRBV18	CASSLEGPQPQHF	TGTGCCAGCTCCCTGGAGGGTCCACAGCCCCAGCATTTT
NA	once	TRBJ1-5	TRBV19	CASSLLRQPQHF	TGTGCCAGTAGTCTCTTGAGGCAGCCCCAGCATTTT
NA	NA	TRBJ2-7	TRBV11-3	CASSLNSYEQYF	TGTGCCAGCAGTTTGAACAGCTACGAGCAGTACTTC
NA	NA	TRBJ1-1	TRBV27	CASSLSTPTGFGTEAFF	TGTGCCAGCAGTTTATCCACCCCCACAGGGTTCGGCACTGAAGCTTTCTTT